Below, 23 T cell receptor beta chains from the same sample are listed, as sequenced in a study of cytomegalovirus exposure and HLA in healthy donors. PCR primers comprised 60 Vbeta and 13 Jbeta primers. The protocol was immunoSEQ multiplex PCR, while the TCRdb copy is restricted to in-frame clones and leaves out a portion. The sample has 120,000 to 150,000 clones, around 84% seen once. What was sequenced was PBMCs. These receptors were obtained from a man aged 35-49 years in good health and CMV-seropositive.

The chain couples TRBV28 to TRBJ2-1, with 10 nucleotides matching TRBD1. In germline, CDR1 is MDHEN, CDR2 SYDVKM. The CDR3 loop spans 17 amino acids. With 4 bases clipped from V and 1 base from J, the junction kept 7 bases outside the gene matches. The CDR3 here is CASSSGQGVGSYNEQFF. CDR3 nucleotides: TGTGCCAGCAGTTCCGGACAGGGGGTAGGTTCCTACAATGAGCAGTTCTTC.

The chain recombines TRBV7-6 with TRBJ2-7, with 8 bases lining up with TRBD2. V was pared by 1 base and J by 7 bases, with 6 bases of the junction left unmatched. This CDR3 has 14 residues. Looked up from germline, CDR1 is SGHVS and CDR2 is FNYEAQ. CDR3 nucleotide sequence: TGTGCCAGCAGCTTAGACGCGGGAGGTGGTGAGCAGTACTTC. Protein product: CASSLDAGGGEQYF.

The chain joins TRBV5-1 to TRBJ2-1; D may be TRBD2 (5 bases). Trimming removed 4 bases from V and 2 bases from J, with 7 bases in between. This CDR3 contains 13 residues. CDR1 is SGHRS, CDR2 YFSETQ, per germline. CDR3 sequence (DNA): TGCGCCAGCAGCCCCGGGGCCTACAATGAGCAGTTCTTC. Translation: CASSPGAYNEQFF.

This clone has a single count. V and J are TRBV11-2 and TRBJ2-2; a weak D match, TRBD2 (5 bases). This CDR3 is 13 amino acids long. V was clipped by 6 bases and J by 5 bases, with 10 bases between them. Germline V gives CDR1 SGHAT, CDR2 FQNNGV. The CDR3 here is CASRLDVTGELFF. CDR3 DNA: TGTGCCAGCAGACTAGACGTGACCGGGGAGCTGTTTTTT.

This clone turned up a few times. The rearrangement links TRBV27 to TRBJ1-2, with a possible D match to TRBD1 (5 bases). The CDR3 extends over 14 amino acids. Trimming took 0 bases from V and 2 from J, leaving 7 bases between them. CDR1 and CDR2 from the germline V gene are MNHEY and SMNVEV (reference sequence). This CDR3 is CASSLSGGNYGYTF. CDR3 DNA sequence: TGTGCCAGCAGTTTATCGGGGGGGAACTATGGCTACACCTTC.

This clone is a singleton in its sample. The CDR3 spells CASSVEGLGYNEQFF. The DNA for the CDR3 is TGTGCCAGCAGCGTAGAGGGACTAGGATACAATGAGCAGTTCTTC. The V call is TRBV9, the J call TRBJ2-1; 8 bases map to TRBD2. The CDR3 contains 15 residues. CDR1 and CDR2 (germline): SGDLS, YYNGEE. J was trimmed by 4 bases and V by 0 bases; bases with no gene match: 3.

The chain carries TRBV2 and TRBJ2-1; 9 bases are a match to TRBD1. The CDR3 loop spans 18 amino acids. The germline gives CDR1 SNHLY, CDR2 FYNNEI. After removal of 5 bases from V and 6 bases from J, the junction contained 17 bases not matched to a gene. This CDR3 is CASSSGTGNIGALNEQFF. CDR3 nucleotide sequence: TGTGCCAGCAGTTCCGGGACAGGGAATATTGGGGCGCTCAATGAGCAGTTCTTC.

This chain connects TRBV27 to TRBJ2-7; 10 bases fit TRBD2. CDR3 size: 15 residues. Trimming removed 4 bases from V and 4 bases from J; junction bases left unmatched: 7. CDR1 and CDR2 (germline): MNHEY, SMNVEV (reference sequence). Written as DNA, the CDR3 is TGTGCCAGCAGTTCCCAACTAGCGGGAACTTACGAGCAGTACTTC. Translation: CASSSQLAGTYEQYF.

This clone was recorded a few times. The chain uses TRBV18 and TRBJ1-4, with D perhaps TRBD1 (6 bases). With 5 bases removed from V and 2 bases from J, the gap between germline ends came to 27 bases. The CDR3 is made up of 20 amino acids. Looked up from germline, CDR1 is KGHSH and CDR2 is LQKENI. The CDR3 protein is CASSLKTQGHYLATNEKLFF. In DNA, the CDR3 is TGTGCCAGCTCATTAAAGACCCAGGGACATTACCTGGCGACTAATGAAAAACTGTTTTTT.

As concerns this clone: The sample holds other DNA sequences that translate to the same CDR3. The chain employs TRBV2 and TRBJ1-1; 10 positions match TRBD1. This CDR3 has 18 amino acids. The ends lost 3 bases at V and 2 bases at J; junction bases unmatched: 12. The germline V gene encodes CDR1 SNHLY and CDR2 FYNNEI. The chain's CDR3 is CASSEARGQGYRNTEAFF. As DNA, the CDR3 is TGTGCCAGCAGTGAGGCTAGGGGACAGGGGTATCGTAACACTGAAGCTTTCTTT.

The chain joins TRBV6-5 to TRBJ2-5; the match to TRBD1 covers 7 bases. The DNA end lines up better with TRBJ2-7; the J call may be wrong. In germline, CDR1 is MNHEY, CDR2 SVGAGI. The CDR3 totals 14 residues. The CDR3 bases are TGTGCCAGCAGCCGAACAGGGGTTCCTTACGAGCAGTACTTC. This encodes CASSRTGVPYEQYF.

This clone was observed a handful of times. J is TRBJ1-1 and V is TRBV6-5, with TRBD1 as a possible D gene (6 bases). Deletions cut 6 bases from V and 4 bases from J, with 18 bases between. Germline V gene data show CDR1 as MNHEY and CDR2 as SVGAGI. This CDR3 comprises 15 residues. In DNA, the CDR3 is TGTGCCAGCAGCGATACAACAGGGTGGGGCACTGAAGCTTTCTTT. It yields the protein CASSDTTGWGTEAFF.

V is TRBV11-2 and J is TRBJ2-7, with 8 bases fitting TRBD1. J gave up 4 bases and V 1 base, and 6 bases lay outside the gene matches. The V gene's germline CDR1 is SGHAT and CDR2 FQNNGV. The CDR3 extends over 15 amino acids. The DNA of the CDR3 is TGTGCCAGCAGCTTAGGTACAGGGGGTCAATACGAGCAGTACTTC. Translation gives CASSLGTGGQYEQYF.

This sequence joins TRBV7-3 and TRBJ2-5; D may be TRBD2 (5 bases). V gave up 3 bases and J gave up 5 bases, with 13 bases separating them. Germline CDR1 is SGHTA and CDR2 is FQGTGA. The CDR3 contains 14 residues. CDR3 amino acids: CASSFGNGKETQYF. CDR3 DNA sequence: TGTGCCAGCAGCTTCGGGAACGGGAAGGAGACCCAGTACTTC.

The rearrangement uses TRBV5-4 and TRBJ1-5; D ambiguous. Germline V gene sequence: CDR1 SGHNT, CDR2 YYREEE (reference sequence). The CDR3 loop spans 14 amino acids. Trimming cost V 0 bases and J 4 bases, with 8 bases left between them. CDR3 DNA sequence: TGTGCCAGCAGCTTGGTTCCGGGAAATCAGCCCCAGCATTTT. Translated: CASSLVPGNQPQHF.

The chain links TRBV7-6 to TRBJ2-3, with 9 bases identical to TRBD1. The length of the CDR3 is 13 residues. Per the germline V gene, CDR1 is SGHVS and CDR2 is FNYEAQ. Losses at the gene ends were 5 bases for V and 9 bases for J; bases not matched to a gene: 6. CDR3 DNA sequence: TGTGCCAGCAGCGCGGACAGGGGAGCCACGCAGTATTTT. This gives the protein CASSADRGATQYF.

The chain links TRBV19 to TRBJ2-2, with 11 bases aligning to TRBD2. Germline loops: CDR1 LNHDA, CDR2 SQIVND (reference sequence). This CDR3 contains 15 residues. With V trimmed by 6 bases and J by 6 bases, 6 bases remained unmatched. The CDR3: CASSTGTSGAGELFF. The CDR3 bases are TGTGCCAGTAGCACCGGGACTAGCGGCGCCGGGGAGCTGTTTTTT.

The chain links TRBV7-3 to TRBJ2-1, with 7 bases that match TRBD2. With 4 bases clipped from V and 0 bases from J, the junction kept 6 bases outside the gene matches. The CDR3 extends over 16 amino acids. The V gene's germline CDR1 is SGHTA and CDR2 FQGTGA. The chain's CDR3 is CASSSQSGVSYNEQFF. The CDR3 nucleotides are TGTGCCAGCAGCTCACAAAGCGGGGTCTCCTACAATGAGCAGTTCTTC.

The rearrangement uses TRBV7-3 and TRBJ2-2; TRBD1 matches at 7 bases. Germline trimming cut 2 bases from V and 1 base from J; bases unmatched to any gene: 4. The CDR3 has 16 residues. Germline CDR1 is SGHTA and CDR2 is FQGTGA. The CDR3 loop reads CASSLGGQQNTGELFF. The CDR3 bases are TGTGCCAGCAGCTTAGGGGGACAGCAGAACACCGGGGAGCTGTTTTTT.

This clone was seen a few times. The gene calls are TRBV7-2 and TRBJ2-3; the D gene is possibly TRBD1 (6 bases). This CDR3 is 16 amino acids long. The germline V gene has CDR1 SGHTA and CDR2 FQGNSA. Trimming took 2 bases from V and 0 from J, leaving 12 bases between them. The CDR3 sequence is CASSLRRGQSTDTQYF. The CDR3 DNA reads as TGTGCCAGCAGCTTAAGAAGGGGACAAAGCACAGATACGCAGTATTTT.

The gene calls are TRBV30 and TRBJ1-1; weak D call: TRBD1 (6 bases). The germline gives CDR1 GTSNPN, CDR2 SVGIG (reference sequence). The ends were cut back, 2 bases at V and 6 bases at J, with 34 bases in the middle. This CDR3 has 20 amino acids. The CDR3: CAWSRPSQLRQELVTAEAFF. CDR3 nucleotides: TGTGCCTGGAGTAGGCCATCCCAACTCCGACAGGAGCTAGTAACCGCTGAAGCTTTCTTT. Using reference TRBV30 and TRBJ1-1 for the parts outside the CDR3, the full variable domain is SQTIHQWPATLVQPVGSPLSLECTVEGTSNPNLYWYRQAAGRGLQLLFYSVGIGQISSEVPQNLSASRPQDRQFILSSKKLLLSDSGFYLCAWSRPSQLRQELVTAEAFFGQGTRLTVV.

The V and J genes are TRBV2 and TRBJ2-1, with D tentatively TRBD2 (6 bases). CDR3 length: 14 residues. V gave up 4 bases and J gave up 7 bases, with 14 bases separating them. CDR1 is SNHLY and CDR2 is FYNNEI in the germline V gene. CDR3 loop: CASSVLSGGNEQFF. The DNA for the CDR3 is TGTGCCAGCAGTGTTCTTAGCGGCGGGAATGAGCAGTTCTTC.

The rearrangement links TRBV5-1 to TRBJ1-4, with a possible D match to TRBD1 (5 bases). Germline lookup yields CDR1 SGHRS and CDR2 YFSETQ. This CDR3 is 14 amino acids long. Trimming took off 2 bases at V and 4 bases at J, with 9 bases between the two ends. This chain's CDR3 is CASSFGGGNEKLFF. The CDR3 coding sequence is TGCGCCAGCAGCTTCGGGGGGGGTAATGAAAAACTGTTTTTT.